This T cell receptor beta chain is from a study of blood T cell repertoires in COVID-19. At the level of the study: Spain, Italy and the United States supplied samples that represented acute and convalescent COVID-19. T cells, B-cell-depleted T cells, or PBMCs supplied cDNA or gDNA.

Per germline, CDR1 MNHEY and CDR2 SMNVEV (reference sequence). Deletions cut 7 bases from V and 7 bases from J, with 11 bases between. The CDR3 spans 12 residues. Original handling: Amplification of reference gene primers provided the estimated nucleated cell counts. Clones were read by immunoSEQ multiplex PCR, and TCRdb kept only the in-frame ones, dropping some. D and trimming come from the DNA, and the V and J calls and clone size come from that table. The table includes about 37,000 clones, around nine tenths detected once. The sequenced sample was peripheral blood. V is TRBV27 and J is TRBJ2-1; D is uncertain. This clonotype was obtained from a man between 65 and 85 years old with acute or convalescent COVID-19. The DNA of the CDR3 is TGTGCCAGCAAAAGGAGCACGAATGAGCAGTTCTTC. Translation: CASKRSTNEQFF.